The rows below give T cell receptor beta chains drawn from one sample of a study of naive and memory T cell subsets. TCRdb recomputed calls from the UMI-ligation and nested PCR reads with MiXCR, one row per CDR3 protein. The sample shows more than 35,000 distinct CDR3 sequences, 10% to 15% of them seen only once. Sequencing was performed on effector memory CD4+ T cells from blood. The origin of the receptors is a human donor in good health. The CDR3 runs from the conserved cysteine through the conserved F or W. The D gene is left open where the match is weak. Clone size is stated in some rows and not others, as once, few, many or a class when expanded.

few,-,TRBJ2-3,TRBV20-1,TGCAGTGTGTCTCAAGGGAGAGACACAGATACGCAGTATTTT,CSVSQGRDTDTQYF
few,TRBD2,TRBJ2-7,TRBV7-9,TGTGCCAGCAGCTTATCTAGCGGGAGGTACGAGCAGTACTTC,CASSLSSGRYEQYF
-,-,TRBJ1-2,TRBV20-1,TGCAGTGCTGGGGGAGATTACGGCTACACCTTC,CSAGGDYGYTF
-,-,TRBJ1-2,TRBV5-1,TGCGCCAGCAGCTTTGGAAAGGAGGGGACGATCGGCTACACCTTC,CASSFGKEGTIGYTF
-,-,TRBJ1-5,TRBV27,TGTGCCAGCGGCTACCTGGACAATCAGCCCCAGCATTTT,CASGYLDNQPQHF
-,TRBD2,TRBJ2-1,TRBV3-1,TGTGCCAGCAGCCCCCGGGGAGCGGGAGGGGGGAATGAGCAGTTCTTC,CASSPRGAGGGNEQFF
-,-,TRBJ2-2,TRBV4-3,TGCGCCAGCAGCCACAGGGACCGGGAGACCGGGGAGCTGTTTTTT,CASSHRDRETGELFF
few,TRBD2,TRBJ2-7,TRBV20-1,TGCAGTGCTGAGGGACTAGCGGGGGTCTACGAGCAGTACTTC,CSAEGLAGVYEQYF
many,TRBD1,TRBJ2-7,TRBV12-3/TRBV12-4,TGTGCCAGCAGTTGGGGTCCGGGACAGGGGGAGTACGAGCAGTACTTC,CASSWGPGQGEYEQYF
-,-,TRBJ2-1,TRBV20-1,TGCAGTGCTAGGGGGCGGAGCTCCTACAATGAGCAGTTCTTC,CSARGRSSYNEQFF
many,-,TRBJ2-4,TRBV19,TGTGCCAGTAGTATAATAGTCTTAGCCAAAAACATTCAGTACTTC,CASSIIVLAKNIQYF
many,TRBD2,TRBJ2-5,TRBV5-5,TGTGCCACTGAAGAGGTTGGGAGCGGGAGTTGGGAGACCCAGTACTTC,CATEEVGSGSWETQYF
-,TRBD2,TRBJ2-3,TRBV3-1,TGTGCCAGCAGCCACAACATCAGGACTAGCGCTACGATGATGACAGATACGCAGTATTTT,CASSHNIRTSATMMTDTQYF
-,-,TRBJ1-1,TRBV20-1,TGCAGTGCTATAAACACTGAAGCTTTCTTT,CSAINTEAFF
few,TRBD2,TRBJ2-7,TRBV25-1,TGTGCCAGCAGTCCAAACCCCGGGACTAGCGGATCCTACGAGCAGTACTTC,CASSPNPGTSGSYEQYF
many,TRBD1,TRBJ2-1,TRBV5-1,TGCGCCAGCAGCTTGGGGGGACAGGGGTACAATGAGCAGTTCTTC,CASSLGGQGYNEQFF
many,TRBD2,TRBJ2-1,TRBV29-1,TGCAGCGTTGTTGCGGGACTAGCGGGAGGGCGGCAGTTCTTC,CSVVAGLAGGRQFF
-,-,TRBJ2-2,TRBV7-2,TGTGCCAGCAGCTTAGCGCCCGCGCAAGTCACCACCGGGGAGCTGTTTTTT,CASSLAPAQVTTGELFF
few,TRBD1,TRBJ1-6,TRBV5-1,TGCGCCAGCAGCCCGGCCGGGACAGGGGTCACCCTCCACTTT,CASSPAGTGVTLHF
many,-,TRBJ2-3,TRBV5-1,TGCGCCAGCAGCTTGTTGTTCACAGATACGCAGTATTTT,CASSLLFTDTQYF
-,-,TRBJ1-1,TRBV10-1,TGCGCCAGCAGCCGATCGGGACAAGCGAACACTGAAGCTTTCTTT,CASSRSGQANTEAFF
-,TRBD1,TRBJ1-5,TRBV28,TGTGCCAGCAGCTCTTCGACAGGGATTAGCAATCAGCCCCAGCATTTT,CASSSSTGISNQPQHF
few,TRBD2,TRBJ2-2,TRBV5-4,TGTGCCAGCAGCAGGACCGGACTAGCGGGGACCGGGGAGCTGTTTTTT,CASSRTGLAGTGELFF
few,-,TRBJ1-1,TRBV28,TGTGCCAGCAGTCCACCTTGGGGGGGTGGCACTGAAGCTTTCTTT,CASSPPWGGGTEAFF
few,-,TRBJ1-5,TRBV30,TGTGCCTGGAGTGCCCCCCTACCGGCCATCAATCAGCCCCAGCATTTT,CAWSAPLPAINQPQHF
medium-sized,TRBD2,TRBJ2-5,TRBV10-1,TGCGCCAGCAGTGAGTCGATGGGACTAGCGGGGGAGACCCAGTACTTC,CASSESMGLAGETQYF
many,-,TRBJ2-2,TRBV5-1,TGCGCCAGCAGCTTGCGAAGGGCAAACACCGGGGAGCTGTTTTTT,CASSLRRANTGELFF